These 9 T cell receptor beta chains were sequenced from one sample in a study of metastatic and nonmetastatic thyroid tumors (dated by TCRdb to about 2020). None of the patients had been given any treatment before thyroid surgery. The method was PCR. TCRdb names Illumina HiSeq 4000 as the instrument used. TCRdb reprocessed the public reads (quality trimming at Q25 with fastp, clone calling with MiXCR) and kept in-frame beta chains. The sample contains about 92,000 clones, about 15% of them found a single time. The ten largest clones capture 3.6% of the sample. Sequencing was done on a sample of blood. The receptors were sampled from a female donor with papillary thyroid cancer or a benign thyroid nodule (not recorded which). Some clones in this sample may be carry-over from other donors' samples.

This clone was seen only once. In DNA form, the CDR3 reads TGTGCCAACAGACTACGGGGCGGGGGGATCTACGAGCAGTACTTC. As protein: CANRLRGGGIYEQYF. The rearrangement uses TRBV7-2 and TRBJ2-7; 8 positions match TRBD2. The CDR3 length is 15 residues. Per germline, CDR1 SGHTA and CDR2 FQGNSA. V lost 10 bases to trimming and J lost 3 bases; unmatched junction nucleotides: 14.

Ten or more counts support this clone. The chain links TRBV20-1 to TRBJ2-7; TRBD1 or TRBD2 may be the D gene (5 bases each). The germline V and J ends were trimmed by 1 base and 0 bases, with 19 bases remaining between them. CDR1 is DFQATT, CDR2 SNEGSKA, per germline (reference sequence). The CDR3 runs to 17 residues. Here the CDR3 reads CSARAPRGSLYSYEQYF. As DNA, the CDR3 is TGCAGTGCTAGAGCCCCCCGGGGCAGCCTTTACTCCTACGAGCAGTACTTC.

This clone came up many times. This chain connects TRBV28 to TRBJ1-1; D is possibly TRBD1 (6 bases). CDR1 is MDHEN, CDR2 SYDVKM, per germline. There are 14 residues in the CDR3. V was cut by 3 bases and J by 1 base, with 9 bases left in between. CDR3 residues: CASSFPRGNTEAFF. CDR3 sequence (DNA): TGTGCCAGCAGTTTCCCCAGGGGGAACACTGAAGCTTTCTTT.

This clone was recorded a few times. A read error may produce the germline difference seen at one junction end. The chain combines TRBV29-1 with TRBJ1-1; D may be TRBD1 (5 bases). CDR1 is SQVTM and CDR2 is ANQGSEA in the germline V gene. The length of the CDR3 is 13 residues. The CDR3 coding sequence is TGCAGCGTTGGACAGCGGCCGACCACTGAATCTTTCTTT. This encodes CSVGQRPTTESFF.

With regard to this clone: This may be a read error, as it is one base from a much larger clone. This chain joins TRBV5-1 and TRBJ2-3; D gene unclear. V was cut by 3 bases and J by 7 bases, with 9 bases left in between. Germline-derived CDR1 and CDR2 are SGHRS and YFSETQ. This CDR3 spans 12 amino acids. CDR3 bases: TGCGCCAGCAGCTCGGAGCTGTATACGCAGTATTTT. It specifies CASSSELYTQYF.

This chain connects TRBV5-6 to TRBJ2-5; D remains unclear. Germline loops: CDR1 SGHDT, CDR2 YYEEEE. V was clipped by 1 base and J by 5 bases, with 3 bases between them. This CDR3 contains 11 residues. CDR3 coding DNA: TGTGCCAGCAGCTTGAAGGAGACCCAGTACTTC. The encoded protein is CASSLKETQYF.

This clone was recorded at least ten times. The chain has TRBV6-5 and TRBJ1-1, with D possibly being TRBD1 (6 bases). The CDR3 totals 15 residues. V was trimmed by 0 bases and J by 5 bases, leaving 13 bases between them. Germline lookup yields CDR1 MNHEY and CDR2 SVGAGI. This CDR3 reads CASSYSSGARTEAFF. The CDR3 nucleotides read TGTGCCAGCAGTTACTCGTCGGGGGCGAGAACTGAAGCTTTCTTT.

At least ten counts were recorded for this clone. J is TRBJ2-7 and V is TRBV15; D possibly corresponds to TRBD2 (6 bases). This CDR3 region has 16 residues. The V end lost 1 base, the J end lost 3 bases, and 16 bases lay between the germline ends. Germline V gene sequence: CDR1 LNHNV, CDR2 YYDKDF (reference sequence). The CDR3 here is CATSRVAGRGGYEQYF. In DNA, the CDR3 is TGTGCCACCAGCAGAGTGGCGGGAAGAGGAGGCTACGAGCAGTACTTC.

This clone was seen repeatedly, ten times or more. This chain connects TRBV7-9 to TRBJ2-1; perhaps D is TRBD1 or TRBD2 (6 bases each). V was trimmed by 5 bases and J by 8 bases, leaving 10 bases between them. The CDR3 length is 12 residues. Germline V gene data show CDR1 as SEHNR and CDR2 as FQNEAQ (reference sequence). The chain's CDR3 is CASSGGGDEQFF. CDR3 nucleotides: TGTGCCAGCAGCGGGGGCGGGGATGAGCAGTTCTTC.